The rows below give T cell receptor beta chains drawn from one sample of a study of CD8+CD57+ T cells in acquired aplastic anemia. TCRdb re-derived calls from the reads in MiXCR, one entry per CDR3 protein. This sample has some 180,000 distinct CDR3 sequences, with less than 55% found just once. The sample comprised sorted CD4+, CD8+, or CD8+CD57+ T cells (not recorded which) from PBMCs. These receptors came from a human donor in good health. CDR3s include the opening cysteine and the closing phenylalanine or tryptophan. Fields, in order: D gene, V gene, clone size, J gene, CDR3 protein, CDR3 DNA. D genes are given only for firm matches. Expanded clones are given a class, and other clones once, few, many or no size at all.

D gene: TRBD1; V gene: TRBV20-1; clone size: many; J gene: TRBJ2-7; CDR3 protein: CSATTRDSPYEQYF; CDR3 DNA: TGCAGTGCTACCACCCGGGACAGTCCCTACGAGCAGTACTTC
D gene: .; V gene: TRBV19; clone size: many; J gene: TRBJ1-5; CDR3 protein: CASRTGTQVDQPQHF; CDR3 DNA: TGTGCCAGTAGAACCGGGACCCAGGTAGATCAGCCCCAGCATTTT
D gene: .; V gene: TRBV10-1; clone size: .; J gene: TRBJ1-1; CDR3 protein: CARREGSEGTEAFF; CDR3 DNA: TGCGCCAGACGAGAGGGTTCTGAAGGCACTGAAGCTTTCTTT
D gene: .; V gene: TRBV25-1; clone size: many; J gene: TRBJ1-3; CDR3 protein: CASSEPGAQGNTIYF; CDR3 DNA: TGTGCCAGCAGTGAGCCGGGGGCGCAGGGAAACACCATATATTTT
D gene: TRBD1; V gene: TRBV28; clone size: .; J gene: TRBJ1-1; CDR3 protein: CASRYRQGVLNTEAFF; CDR3 DNA: TGTGCCAGCAGATACAGACAGGGGGTTTTGAACACTGAAGCTTTCTTT
D gene: .; V gene: TRBV12-3/TRBV12-4; clone size: .; J gene: TRBJ2-5; CDR3 protein: CASSFSRVETQYF; CDR3 DNA: TGTGCCAGCAGTTTTAGCAGGGTAGAGACCCAGTACTTC
D gene: .; V gene: TRBV12-3/TRBV12-4; clone size: many; J gene: TRBJ1-2; CDR3 protein: CASSYLGSGYTF; CDR3 DNA: TGTGCCAGCAGTTACTTGGGGTCTGGCTACACCTTC
D gene: .; V gene: TRBV7-2; clone size: .; J gene: TRBJ2-5; CDR3 protein: CASSLKLSGAEETQYF; CDR3 DNA: TGTGCCAGCAGCTTAAAGCTCTCGGGGGCCGAAGAGACCCAGTACTTC
D gene: .; V gene: TRBV20-1; clone size: once; J gene: TRBJ2-7; CDR3 protein: CSAGDRNSHEQYF; CDR3 DNA: TGCAGTGCGGGAGACAGGAATTCCCACGAGCAGTACTTC
D gene: .; V gene: TRBV19; clone size: .; J gene: TRBJ1-1; CDR3 protein: CASSTRTAMSTEAFF; CDR3 DNA: TGTGCCAGTAGTACCAGGACCGCTATGAGCACTGAAGCTTTCTTT
D gene: .; V gene: TRBV19; clone size: many; J gene: TRBJ1-5; CDR3 protein: CASSIGFEGRQPQHF; CDR3 DNA: TGTGCCAGTAGTATTGGGTTTGAGGGGCGTCAGCCCCAGCATTTT
D gene: .; V gene: TRBV19; clone size: many; J gene: TRBJ1-1; CDR3 protein: CASTITWSVLNTEAFF; CDR3 DNA: TGTGCCAGTACCATCACGTGGAGTGTTTTGAACACTGAAGCTTTCTTT
D gene: TRBD2; V gene: TRBV20-1; clone size: many; J gene: TRBJ2-1; CDR3 protein: CSARVLGGNEQFF; CDR3 DNA: TGCAGTGCTAGGGTTCTGGGGGGGAATGAGCAGTTCTTC
D gene: TRBD1; V gene: TRBV29-1; clone size: few; J gene: TRBJ1-2; CDR3 protein: CSVEDLRGTGNYGYTF; CDR3 DNA: TGCAGCGTTGAAGATCTCCGAGGGACAGGGAACTATGGCTACACCTTC
D gene: TRBD1; V gene: TRBV20-1; clone size: many; J gene: TRBJ1-5; CDR3 protein: CSARDPRTGGNQPQHF; CDR3 DNA: TGCAGTGCTAGAGACCCCCGGACAGGGGGCAATCAGCCCCAGCATTTT
D gene: .; V gene: TRBV7-9; clone size: many; J gene: TRBJ2-7; CDR3 protein: CASSFATYEQYF; CDR3 DNA: TGTGCCAGCAGCTTCGCCACCTACGAGCAGTACTTC
D gene: TRBD1; V gene: TRBV2; clone size: .; J gene: TRBJ2-1; CDR3 protein: CASRVQGAVDNEQFF; CDR3 DNA: TGTGCCAGCAGAGTACAGGGGGCTGTCGACAATGAGCAGTTCTTC
D gene: TRBD2; V gene: TRBV20-1; clone size: .; J gene: TRBJ2-3; CDR3 protein: CSARDGASGADTQYF; CDR3 DNA: TGCAGTGCTAGAGATGGGGCTAGCGGGGCAGATACGCAGTATTTT
D gene: TRBD2; V gene: TRBV2; clone size: many; J gene: TRBJ2-2; CDR3 protein: CASSETSGNGELFF; CDR3 DNA: TGTGCCAGCAGTGAAACTAGCGGGAATGGGGAGCTGTTTTTT
D gene: TRBD2; V gene: TRBV18; clone size: many; J gene: TRBJ2-7; CDR3 protein: CASSPQRDYEQYF; CDR3 DNA: TGTGCCAGCTCCCCCCAGCGGGACTACGAGCAGTACTTC
D gene: .; V gene: TRBV5-5; clone size: .; J gene: TRBJ1-2; CDR3 protein: CASSLDSLSYTF; CDR3 DNA: TGTGCCAGCAGCTTAGACAGCCTTTCCTACACCTTC
D gene: .; V gene: TRBV2; clone size: .; J gene: TRBJ2-3; CDR3 protein: CASSHSGQGTDTQYF; CDR3 DNA: TGTGCCAGCAGCCATTCGGGACAAGGCACAGATACGCAGTATTTT
D gene: .; V gene: TRBV24-1; clone size: .; J gene: TRBJ1-5; CDR3 protein: CATSRFRSNQPQHF; CDR3 DNA: TGTGCCACCAGTCGTTTCCGGAGCAATCAGCCCCAGCATTTT
D gene: .; V gene: TRBV10-2; clone size: .; J gene: TRBJ2-7; CDR3 protein: CASSDVSGRNYEQYF; CDR3 DNA: TGCGCCAGCAGTGATGTGTCTGGCAGGAACTACGAGCAGTACTTC
D gene: .; V gene: TRBV7-9; clone size: many; J gene: TRBJ2-1; CDR3 protein: CASSLVGTNEQFF; CDR3 DNA: TGTGCCAGCAGCTTAGTAGGGACTAATGAGCAGTTCTTC
D gene: TRBD2; V gene: TRBV2; clone size: .; J gene: TRBJ2-7; CDR3 protein: CASSLRSGIKDEQYF; CDR3 DNA: TGTGCCAGCAGCTTGCGAAGCGGGATTAAGGACGAGCAGTACTTC
D gene: .; V gene: TRBV24-1; clone size: .; J gene: TRBJ2-5; CDR3 protein: CATSDPGLGTQYF; CDR3 DNA: TGTGCCACCAGTGACCCTGGCCTTGGCACCCAGTACTTC